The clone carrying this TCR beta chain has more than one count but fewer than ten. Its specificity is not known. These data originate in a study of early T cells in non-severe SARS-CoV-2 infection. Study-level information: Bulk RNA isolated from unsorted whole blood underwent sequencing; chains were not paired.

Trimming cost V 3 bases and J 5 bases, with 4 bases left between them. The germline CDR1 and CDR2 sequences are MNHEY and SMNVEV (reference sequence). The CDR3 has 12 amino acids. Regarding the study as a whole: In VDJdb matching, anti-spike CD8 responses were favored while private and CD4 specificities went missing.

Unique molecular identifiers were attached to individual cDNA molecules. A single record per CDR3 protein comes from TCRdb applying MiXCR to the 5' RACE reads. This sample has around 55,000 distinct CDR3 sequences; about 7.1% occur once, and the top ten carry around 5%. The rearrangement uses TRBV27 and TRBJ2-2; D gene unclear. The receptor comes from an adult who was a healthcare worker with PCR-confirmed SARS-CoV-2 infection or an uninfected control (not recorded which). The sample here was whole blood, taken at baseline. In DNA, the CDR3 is TGTGCCAGCAGTTTCGTAACCGGGGAGCTGTTTTTT. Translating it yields CASSFVTGELFF.